This TCR beta chain originates from a study of shared T cell receptors in the human thymus. Only in-frame clones appear in the TCRdb table, and some are missing; sequencing was by immunoSEQ multiplex PCR. The sample consists of over 60,000 clones, about 96% of them appearing once. This clone showed up just a few times. V trimming: 6 bases; J trimming: 5 bases; junction bases outside the gene matches: 9. Germline CDR1 SGHDT, CDR2 YYEEEE. This CDR3 has 15 residues. Sequenced: thymocytes. The rearrangement links TRBV5-6 to TRBJ1-2; 11 nucleotides match TRBD1. This TCR came from a human donor. DNA of the CDR3: TGTGCCAGCACCTCTGGGGACAGGGGGTGTTATGGCTACACCTTC. Its translation is CASTSGDRGCYGYTF. The entire variable domain, with the rest obtained from reference TRBV5-6 and TRBJ1-2, is as follows: DAGVTQSPTHLIKTRGQQVTLRCSPKSGHDTVSWYQQALGQGPQFIFQYYEEEERQRGNFPDRFSGHQFPNYSSELNVNALLLGDSALYLCASTSGDRGCYGYTFGSGTRLTVV.